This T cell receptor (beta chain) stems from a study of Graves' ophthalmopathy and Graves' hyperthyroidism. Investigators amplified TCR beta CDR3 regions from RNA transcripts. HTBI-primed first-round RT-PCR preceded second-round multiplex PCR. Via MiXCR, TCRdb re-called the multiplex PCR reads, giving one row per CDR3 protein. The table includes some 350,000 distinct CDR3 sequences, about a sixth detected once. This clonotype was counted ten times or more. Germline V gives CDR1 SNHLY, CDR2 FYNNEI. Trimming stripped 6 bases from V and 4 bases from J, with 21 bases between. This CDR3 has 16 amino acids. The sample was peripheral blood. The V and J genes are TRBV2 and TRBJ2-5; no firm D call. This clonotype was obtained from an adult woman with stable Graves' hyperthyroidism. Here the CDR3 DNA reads TGTGCCAGCAGGAAGGTCGATCAAACCCCTTCAGAGACCCAGTACTTC. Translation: CASRKVDQTPSETQYF.